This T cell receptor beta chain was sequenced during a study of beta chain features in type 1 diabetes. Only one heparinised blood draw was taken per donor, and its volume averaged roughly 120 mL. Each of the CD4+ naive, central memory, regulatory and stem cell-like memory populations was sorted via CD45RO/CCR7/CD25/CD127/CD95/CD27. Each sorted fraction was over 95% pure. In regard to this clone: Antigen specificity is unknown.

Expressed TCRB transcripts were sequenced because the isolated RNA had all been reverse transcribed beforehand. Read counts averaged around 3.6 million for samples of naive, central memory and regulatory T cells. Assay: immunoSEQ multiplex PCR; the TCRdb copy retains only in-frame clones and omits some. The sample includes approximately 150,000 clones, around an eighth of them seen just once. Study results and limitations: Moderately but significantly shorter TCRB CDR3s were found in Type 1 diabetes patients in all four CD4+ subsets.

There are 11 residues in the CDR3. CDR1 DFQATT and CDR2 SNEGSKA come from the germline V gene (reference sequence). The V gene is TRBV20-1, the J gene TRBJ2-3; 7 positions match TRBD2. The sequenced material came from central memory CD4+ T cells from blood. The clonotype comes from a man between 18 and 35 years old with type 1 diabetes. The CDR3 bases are TGCAGAACTAGCGGCACAGATACGCAGTATTTT. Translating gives CRTSGTDTQYF.